This entry lists 29 T cell receptor beta chains sequenced from one sample in a study of breast tumors, draining lymph nodes, adjacent tissues. Using its own MiXCR run on the multiplex PCR reads, TCRdb lists one record per CDR3 protein. The sample records 50,000 to 55,000 distinct CDR3 sequences, around 45% being singletons. Sequenced material: breast tumor tissue. The origin of the receptors is a female donor with breast cancer. Some clones in this sample may be carry-over from other donors' samples.

J is TRBJ2-3 and V is TRBV19; possible D gene TRBD2, 5 bases. The V gene lost 4 bases and the J gene lost 0 bases, with 8 bases spanning the gap. Germline CDR1 and CDR2: LNHDA and SQIVND (reference sequence). The length of the CDR3 is 14 residues. The CDR3 DNA reads as TGTGCCAGTAGTAATACGGGAAGCACAGATACGCAGTATTTT. Translation: CASSNTGSTDTQYF.

This clonotype was observed at least ten times. The chain uses TRBV7-2 and TRBJ2-1; no firm D call. The germline gives CDR1 SGHTA, CDR2 FQGNSA. V lost 1 base, J lost 0 bases, and 10 bases lay in between. The CDR3 runs to 16 residues. The CDR3 reads CASSLVPRSSYNEQFF. The CDR3 bases are TGTGCCAGCAGCTTAGTACCGAGGAGCTCCTACAATGAGCAGTTCTTC.

V usage is TRBV19 and J usage is TRBJ1-2, with 9 bases fitting TRBD1. In germline, CDR1 is LNHDA, CDR2 SQIVND (reference sequence). The CDR3 consists of 15 residues. The junction had 7 bases not matched to a gene; V was cut back by 4 bases and J by 4 bases. The CDR3 nucleotides read TGTGCCAGTAGTACGACAGGGGGTGGCATCTATGGCTACACCTTC. This gives the protein CASSTTGGGIYGYTF.

At least ten counts were recorded for this clonotype. V and J are TRBV7-2 and TRBJ2-1, with D uncertain. V shed 5 bases and J shed 5 bases, with 13 bases lying between them. The CDR3 has 14 amino acids. The germline V gene encodes CDR1 SGHTA and CDR2 FQGNSA. The CDR3 region has the DNA TGTGCCAGCAGCCCCCGGACGGCAAACAATGAGCAGTTCTTC. Its protein is CASSPRTANNEQFF.

The sample holds many counts of this clonotype. This rearrangement joins TRBV20-1 to TRBJ2-1, with 13 bases fitting TRBD2. Trimming took 6 bases from V and 7 from J; bases not matched to a gene: 12. CDR1 is DFQATT, CDR2 SNEGSKA, per germline (reference sequence). The CDR3 consists of 16 residues. CDR3 loop: CSAPGLAGTWGNEQFF. Here the CDR3 DNA reads TGCAGTGCACCGGGACTAGCGGGAACCTGGGGGAATGAGCAGTTCTTC.

The sample holds many counts of this clonotype. CDR3 DNA sequence: TGTGCCAGCAGCACCCGACTAGCGGGAGGGCCTCGGGATGGCGGGGAGCTGTTTTTT. Its translation is CASSTRLAGGPRDGGELFF. This chain links TRBV4-2 with TRBJ2-2, with 14 bases that match TRBD2. This CDR3 has 19 amino acids. Germline V lookup: CDR1 LGHNA, CDR2 YNFKEQ. The J segment lost 7 bases and the V segment lost 5 bases, leaving 15 bases of the junction unmatched.

This clonotype is medium-sized in the sample. V is TRBV29-1 and J is TRBJ2-3, with D possibly matching TRBD2 (6 bases). Germline V gene lookup returns CDR1 SQVTM and CDR2 ANQGSEA. V lost 8 bases to trimming and J lost 2 bases, with 14 bases between them. The CDR3 length is 13 residues. This CDR3 is CSTVADPTDTQYF. The DNA of the CDR3 is TGCAGCACCGTAGCGGATCCCACAGATACGCAGTATTTT.

This sequence joins TRBV20-1 and TRBJ2-1; D is uncertain. There are 11 residues in the CDR3. Trimming left V 1 base short and J 9 bases short, with 7 bases between. The germline V gene has CDR1 DFQATT and CDR2 SNEGSKA (reference sequence). The CDR3: CSARGASEQFF. CDR3 DNA: TGCAGTGCTAGAGGGGCTAGTGAGCAGTTCTTC.

The rearrangement links TRBV15 to TRBJ2-1; TRBD1 agrees at 10 bases. With V trimmed by 5 bases and J by 7 bases, 11 bases remained unmatched. The V gene's germline CDR1 is LNHNV and CDR2 YYDKDF (reference sequence). The CDR3 runs 16 residues. CDR3 DNA: TGTGCCACCAGCGATAACCGGGACAGGGGATGGAATGAGCAGTTCTTC. Residues: CATSDNRDRGWNEQFF.

This clonotype came up once. This rearrangement joins TRBV20-1 to TRBJ1-6; 8 bases align to TRBD1. V was clipped by 5 bases and J by 10 bases; unmatched bases: 13. The CDR3 is 15 amino acids. Germline CDR1 and CDR2: DFQATT and SNEGSKA (reference sequence). The CDR3 sequence: CSAPNLAGQDSPLHF. The CDR3 nucleotides are TGCAGTGCTCCGAACCTAGCGGGACAGGACTCACCCCTCCACTTT.

This chain uses TRBV6-4 with TRBJ1-1; the D gene is possibly TRBD1 (5 bases). The CDR3 consists of 14 residues. V was pared by 3 bases and J by 4 bases, with 12 bases between. CDR1 is MRHNA, CDR2 SNTAGT, per germline. CDR3 protein: CASSEEGSSTEAFF. The DNA for the CDR3 is TGTGCCAGCAGTGAAGAGGGGAGTAGCACTGAAGCTTTCTTT.

The chain uses TRBV28 and TRBJ2-1; TRBD1 aligns across 8 bases. V shed 3 bases and J 9 bases; nucleotides not matched to a gene: 4. This CDR3 has 13 amino acids. Germline V lookup: CDR1 MDHEN, CDR2 SYDVKM. The CDR3 coding sequence is TGTGCCAGCAGTTTCCTACAGGGGGGTGAGCAGTTCTTC. Translation gives CASSFLQGGEQFF.

The chain is built from TRBV2 and TRBJ1-6, with D maybe TRBD1 (5 bases). CDR3 size: 15 residues. V was pared by 1 base and J by 9 bases, with 13 bases between. The germline CDR1 and CDR2 sequences are SNHLY and FYNNEI. The DNA for the CDR3 is TGTGCCAGCAGTGAAGACCAGGGCTCTAGTTCACCCCTCCACTTT. Protein sequence: CASSEDQGSSSPLHF.

About this clonotype: Since the CDR3 does not end with the conserved phenylalanine or tryptophan, this likely comes from a read error. No DNA is shown, since the ends of the CDR3 on it are uncertain; the CDR3 is the one TCRdb lists. The chain has TRBV2 and TRBJ1-6; the D segment call TRBD1 is taken from the table without a DNA check. Germline V gene lookup returns CDR1 SNHLY and CDR2 FYNNEI. The CDR3 spans 20 amino acids, including both terminal residues. The CDR3 spells CASSANLLQSGTGGSSPPHL.

This clonotype was counted many times. This rearrangement joins TRBV12-3 or TRBV12-4 to TRBJ2-1; D is ambiguous. Deletions cut 5 bases from V and 5 bases from J, with 7 bases between. The CDR3 has 12 residues. CDR3 in amino acids: CASSPGHNEQFF. CDR3 bases: TGTGCCAGCAGTCCCGGTCACAATGAGCAGTTCTTC.

This clonotype was counted ten times or more. This chain connects TRBV7-9 to TRBJ2-1; a possible D gene is TRBD2 (6 bases). V lost 2 bases, J lost 4 bases, and 12 bases lay in between. CDR1 SEHNR and CDR2 FQNEAQ come from the germline V gene (reference sequence). The CDR3 extends over 15 amino acids. Written as DNA, the CDR3 is TGTGCCAGCAGCTTATACGGGAGTAATTACAATGAGCAGTTCTTC. It specifies CASSLYGSNYNEQFF.

This clonotype is judged medium-sized. The V gene is TRBV7-8, the J gene TRBJ1-6; perhaps TRBD1 as D (5 bases). Germline CDR1 and CDR2: SGHVS and FQNEAQ. V gave up 3 bases and J gave up 7 bases, with 16 bases separating them. CDR3 size: 16 residues. The CDR3: CASSFPVGDPNSPLHF. In DNA form, the CDR3 reads TGTGCCAGCAGCTTCCCGGTAGGGGACCCGAATTCACCCCTCCACTTT.

This clonotype showed up many times. The V and J genes are TRBV20-1 and TRBJ1-4; 11 nucleotides align to TRBD1. The length of the CDR3 is 14 residues. Germline V gives CDR1 DFQATT, CDR2 SNEGSKA (reference sequence). The trim removed 2 bases at V and 6 bases at J, leaving 2 bases unmatched. CDR3 DNA sequence: TGCAGTGCTAGACGGGGACAGGGGGATGAAAAACTGTTTTTT. Translating it yields CSARRGQGDEKLFF.

This clonotype was recorded at least ten times. J is TRBJ2-1 and V is TRBV9; TRBD2 matches at 14 bases. Trimming cost V 3 bases and J 6 bases; bases outside gene matches: 2. There are 15 residues in the CDR3. The germline V gene has CDR1 SGDLS and CDR2 YYNGEE. The CDR3 DNA reads as TGTGCCAGCAGCGGGACTAGCGGGAGGCTCAATGAGCAGTTCTTC. This translates into CASSGTSGRLNEQFF.

For this clonotype: No DNA is shown, since the ends of the CDR3 on it are uncertain; the CDR3 is the one TCRdb lists. This sequence joins TRBV29-1 and TRBJ2-4; TRBD1 is taken as the D call from the table, unchecked against the DNA. The CDR3 length equals 23 residues, ends included. Germline CDR1 SQVTM, CDR2 ANQGSEA. The CDR3 sequence: CSHTDRSTDTQYFGPGGENIQYF.

In its sample, this clonotype is large (0.1 to 1%). The chain carries TRBV25-1 and TRBJ1-4, with D possibly matching TRBD1 (5 bases). This CDR3 comprises 15 residues. Germline V gene data show CDR1 as MGHDK and CDR2 as SYGVNS. V shed 3 bases and J shed 5 bases, with 13 bases lying between them. This chain's CDR3 is CASSDLQALNEKLFF. The CDR3 nucleotides read TGTGCCAGCAGTGACTTACAGGCTCTGAATGAAAAACTGTTTTTT.

In regard to this clonotype: This is likely a read error, given that the CDR3 carries no conserved phenylalanine or tryptophan at its end. The V and J genes are TRBV7-9 and TRBJ2-7; 7 bases fit TRBD1. The germline gives CDR1 SEHNR, CDR2 FQNEAQ (reference sequence). Unmatched junction bases numbered 7, after V lost 5 bases and J lost 0 bases. This CDR3 has 15 amino acids. The CDR3 region has the DNA TGTGCCAGCAGCACCCTGACAGGGAGCTCCTACGAGCAGTACTCC. Translation gives CASSTLTGSSYEQYS.

Note on this clonotype: Lacking the conserved final phenylalanine or tryptophan, this CDR3 likely reflects a read error. CDR3 sequence (DNA): TGTGCCAGCAGCCCTAACAGGGTTGACGCAGATACGCAGTATCTT. Its protein is CASSPNRVDADTQYL. The chain combines TRBV11-2 with TRBJ2-3; D is possibly TRBD1 (6 bases). CDR3 length: 15 amino acids. V was shortened by 5 bases and J by 4 bases, with 16 bases between the two germline ends. The germline V gene encodes CDR1 SGHAT and CDR2 FQNNGV.

This clonotype was counted ten times or more. The genes are TRBV4-1 and TRBJ1-2, with D perhaps matching TRBD1 (6 bases). Trimming pared 0 bases from V and 6 bases from J, leaving 14 bases between. CDR1 is MGHRA and CDR2 is YSYEKL in the germline V gene. The CDR3 runs 15 residues. This CDR3 reads CASSQEGRGHHGYTF. DNA of the CDR3: TGCGCCAGCAGCCAAGAAGGGAGGGGACACCATGGCTACACCTTC.

This clonotype has a count of ten or more. This chain joins TRBV19 and TRBJ2-1; D is possibly TRBD2 (5 bases). Trimming cost V 7 bases and J 8 bases, with 18 bases left between them. The CDR3 has 14 residues. CDR1 and CDR2 (germline): LNHDA, SQIVND (reference sequence). Here the CDR3 DNA reads TGTGCCAGTATCCCTAGCACTGTCTCGGATGAGCAGTTCTTC. The encoded protein is CASIPSTVSDEQFF. Supplemented by reference TRBV19 and TRBJ2-1, the full variable domain reads DGGITQSPKYLFRKEGQNVTLSCEQNLNHDAMYWYRQDPGQGLRLIYYSQIVNDFQKGDIAEGYSVSREKKESFPLTVTSAQKNPTAFYLCASIPSTVSDEQFFGPGTRLTVL.

The J gene is TRBJ1-2, the V gene TRBV12-3 or TRBV12-4, with 10 bases fitting TRBD1. The CDR3 has 15 amino acids. The V segment lost 6 bases and the J segment 3 bases; nucleotides outside the gene matches: 7. The CDR3 DNA reads TGTGCCAGCAGAGTGACAGGGGGCGAAGACTATGGCTACACCTTC. Translation gives CASRVTGGEDYGYTF.

This clonotype occurred many times. The gene calls are TRBV5-6 and TRBJ2-7; TRBD1 agrees at 8 bases. Looked up from germline, CDR1 is SGHDT and CDR2 is YYEEEE. The CDR3 covers 15 residues. V gave up 0 bases and J gave up 5 bases; unmatched junction bases: 7. The DNA for the CDR3 is TGTGCCAGCAGCTTGGAGCAGGGGGCCCCAGACGAGCAGTACTTC. Translation: CASSLEQGAPDEQYF.

V is TRBV19 and J is TRBJ1-5; D ambiguous. V was trimmed by 4 bases and J by 10 bases, leaving 14 bases between them. The CDR3 sequence is 13 residues long. The V gene's germline CDR1 is LNHDA and CDR2 SQIVND (reference sequence). The CDR3 loop reads CASSNGLVSPQHF. The CDR3 DNA reads as TGTGCCAGTAGTAATGGTCTGGTTTCACCCCAGCATTTT.

This rearrangement joins TRBV19 to TRBJ2-3; D call uncertain. This CDR3 has 13 amino acids. The V gene lost 5 bases and the J gene lost 6 bases, with 12 bases spanning the gap. The germline V gene has CDR1 LNHDA and CDR2 SQIVND (reference sequence). CDR3 loop: CASSPGPRDTQYF. The CDR3, as DNA: TGTGCCAGTAGTCCCGGGCCTCGGGATACGCAGTATTTT.